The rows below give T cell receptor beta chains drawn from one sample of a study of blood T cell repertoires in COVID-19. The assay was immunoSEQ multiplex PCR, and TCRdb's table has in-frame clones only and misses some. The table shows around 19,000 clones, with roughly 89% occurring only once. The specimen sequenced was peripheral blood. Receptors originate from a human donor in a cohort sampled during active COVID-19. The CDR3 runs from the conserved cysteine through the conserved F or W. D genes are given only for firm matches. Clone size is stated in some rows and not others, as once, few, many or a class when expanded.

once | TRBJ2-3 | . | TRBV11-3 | TGTGCCAGCAGCGCAACTCAGGGGTTTTCAGATACGCAGTATTTT | CASSATQGFSDTQYF
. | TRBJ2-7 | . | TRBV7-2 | TGTGCCAGCAGCTTAATCGGAGCGGGCCCCCTCGGCTACGAGCAGTACTTC | CASSLIGAGPLGYEQYF
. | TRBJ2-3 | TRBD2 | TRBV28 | TGTGCCAGCAGACCTCAAAGACTAGCGGGAGCAAAGGGAACTAGCACAGATACGCAGTATTTT | CASRPQRLAGAKGTSTDTQYF
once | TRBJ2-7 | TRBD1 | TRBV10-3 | TGTGCCATCAGTGCTGGGGACAGAAACTCCTACGAGCAGTACTTC | CAISAGDRNSYEQYF
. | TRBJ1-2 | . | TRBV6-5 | TGTGCCAGCAGTCCAAGTCCAACAACGTACTATGGCTACACCTTC | CASSPSPTTYYGYTF
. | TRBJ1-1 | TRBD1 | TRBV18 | TGTGCCAGCTCACCACAGGGGGCGGGAGGCACTGAAGCTTTCTTT | CASSPQGAGGTEAFF
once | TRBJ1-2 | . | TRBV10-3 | TGTGCCATCAGTGAGGGGGGCGGCAGGGGCAGCTACACCTTC | CAISEGGGRGSYTF
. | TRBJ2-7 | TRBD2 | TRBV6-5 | TGTGCCAGCAGTACGGGGACTAGCGCCTACGAGCAGTACTTC | CASSTGTSAYEQYF
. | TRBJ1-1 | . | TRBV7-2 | TGTGCCAGCAGCTTGAGTATGAACACTGAAGCTTTCTTT | CASSLSMNTEAFF
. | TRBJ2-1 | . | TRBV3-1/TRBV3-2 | TGTGCCAGCAGCCAAATGGCCGCGGGCTACAATGAGCAGTTCTTC | CASSQMAAGYNEQFF
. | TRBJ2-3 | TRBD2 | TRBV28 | TGTGCCAGCTCTACGGGAGGTTACACAGATACGCAGTATTTT | CASSTGGYTDTQYF
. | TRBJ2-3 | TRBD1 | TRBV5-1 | TGCGCCAGCAGCTCGGGACAGCCTGCAGATACGCAGTATTTT | CASSSGQPADTQYF
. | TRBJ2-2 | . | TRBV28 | TGTGCCAGCAGGGGAACAGGGAGGGGTGCCGGGGAGCTGTTTTTT | CASRGTGRGAGELFF
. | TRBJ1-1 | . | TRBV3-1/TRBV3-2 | TGTGCCAGCAGCCAAGCAATAGCGGGCCGCACTGAAGCTTTCTTT | CASSQAIAGRTEAFF
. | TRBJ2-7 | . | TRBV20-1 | TGCAGTGCTAGTGATCGGGACAAAACCTACGAGCAGTACTTC | CSASDRDKTYEQYF
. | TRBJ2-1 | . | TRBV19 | TGTGCCAGTAGACAGGGTACCAATGAGCAGTTCTTC | CASRQGTNEQFF
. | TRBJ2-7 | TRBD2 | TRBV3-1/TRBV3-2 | TGTGCCAGCACCTCCAAGGGCGGGAGGAACTACGAGCAGTACTTC | CASTSKGGRNYEQYF
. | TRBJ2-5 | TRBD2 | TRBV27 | TGTGCCAGCAGTCCGGGGACTAGCGGGTGGGAGACCCAGTACTTC | CASSPGTSGWETQYF
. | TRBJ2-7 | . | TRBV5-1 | TGCGCCAGCAGCTTGGGCGCAGGAGGGGCCTACGAGCAGTACTTC | CASSLGAGGAYEQYF
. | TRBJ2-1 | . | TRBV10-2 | TGCGCCAGCAGTGACAACTCCTACAATGAGCAGTTCTTC | CASSDNSYNEQFF
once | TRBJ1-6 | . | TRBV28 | TGTGCCAGCAGCCTCTCAGGGGATCATTCACCCCTCCACTTT | CASSLSGDHSPLHF
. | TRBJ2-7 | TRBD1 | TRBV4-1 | TGCGCCAGCAGCCCGGGACAGACCTCCTACGAGCAGTACTTC | CASSPGQTSYEQYF
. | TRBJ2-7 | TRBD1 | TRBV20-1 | TGCAGTGCTAGTCCCAGGACAGGGTTCTCCTACGAGCAGTACTTC | CSASPRTGFSYEQYF